The T cell receptor beta chain under discussion was sequenced for a study of vaccination and CD4 T cells after COVID-19. Across the whole study: The post-COVID samples were taken a median about 98 days after diagnosis, anywhere from 35 to 161. Collection of post-vaccine samples followed dose two by a median approximately 76 days, spanning a range of 14 to 241.

TCRdb itself ran the PCR reads through MiXCR, one entry per CDR3 protein. Counted here are about 15,000 distinct CDR3 sequences, about three fifths occurring once; the ten biggest clones make up around 1.1%. Positive tests by PCR, dated March to December 2020, predated US Alpha, Beta and Delta variants. V lost 2 bases, J lost 7 bases, and 11 bases lay in between. The CDR3 length is 13 residues. The germline CDR1 and CDR2 sequences are MNHEY and SVGAGI. The chain carries TRBV6-5 and TRBJ1-2, with D possibly being TRBD1 (5 bases). The sequence came from a human donor who had recovered from COVID-19. This sample comprised CD4+ T cells from blood, obtained after SARS-CoV-2 vaccination. The DNA for the CDR3 is TGTGCCAGCAGTTACGGAGGGGATCCTGGCTACACCTTC. It encodes CASSYGGDPGYTF.